The T cell receptor (beta chain) described here comes from a study of cytomegalovirus exposure and HLA in healthy donors. This CDR3 has 19 amino acids. Primers: 60 Vbeta forward and 13 Jbeta reverse. Clones were sequenced by immunoSEQ multiplex PCR, and TCRdb holds only the in-frame ones, with some missing. The repertoire holds some 20,000 clones, with 84% as singletons. The chain uses TRBV21-1 and TRBJ1-4; TRBD1 was called by the table and not checked on the DNA. TRBV21-1 is given as a pseudogene. The sequenced sample consisted of PBMCs. The clonotype was recovered from a human donor in good health. The CDR3 DNA reads as TGTGCCAGCAGCGGACGGACAGGGGTCGAAACTGCAACTAATGAAAAACTGTTTTTT. Translation gives CASSGRTGVETATNEKLFF.